The rows below give T cell receptor beta chains drawn from one sample of a study of blood T cells in healthy people across ages. TCRdb called the 5' RACE reads again in MiXCR, with one record for every CDR3 protein. Here the sample spans about a million distinct CDR3 sequences, about two fifths being singletons. Input material: blood. Every receptor here comes from a young man in good health. Each CDR3 is given with its conserved first and last residue. The D gene is left open where the match is weak. For some rows the clone size is stated as once, few or many, or as a class when expanded; others skip it.

j_call: TRBJ1-5
clone_size: NA
v_call: TRBV30
d_call: TRBD1
cdr3_aa: CAADRGNQPQHF
cdr3_nt: TGTGCCGCTGACAGGGGAAATCAGCCCCAGCATTTT

j_call: TRBJ2-5
clone_size: few
v_call: TRBV2
d_call: NA
cdr3_aa: CASQRVQETQYF
cdr3_nt: TGTGCCAGCCAAAGGGTCCAAGAGACCCAGTACTTC

j_call: TRBJ1-2
clone_size: NA
v_call: TRBV7-9
d_call: NA
cdr3_aa: CASSLTRQEHNYGYTF
cdr3_nt: TGTGCCAGCAGCTTAACTCGACAGGAACATAACTATGGCTACACCTTC

j_call: TRBJ1-2
clone_size: few
v_call: TRBV12-3/TRBV12-4
d_call: TRBD1
cdr3_aa: CASSPPPGQLVATF
cdr3_nt: TGTGCCAGCAGTCCGCCCCCGGGACAGTTGGTTGCCACCTTC

j_call: TRBJ2-7
clone_size: few
v_call: TRBV3-1
d_call: NA
cdr3_aa: CASSQDGSAHNEQYF
cdr3_nt: TGTGCCAGCAGCCAAGATGGATCGGCTCACAATGAGCAGTACTTC

j_call: TRBJ2-7
clone_size: NA
v_call: TRBV4-3
d_call: TRBD1
cdr3_aa: CASSQGTGELEQYF
cdr3_nt: TGCGCCAGCAGCCAAGGGACAGGGGAACTCGAGCAGTACTTC

j_call: TRBJ2-1
clone_size: NA
v_call: TRBV20-1
d_call: TRBD1
cdr3_aa: CSAPNQGARNEQFF
cdr3_nt: TGCAGTGCTCCCAATCAGGGGGCAAGAAATGAGCAGTTCTTC

j_call: TRBJ2-7
clone_size: NA
v_call: TRBV6-2/TRBV6-3
d_call: NA
cdr3_aa: CASSYVAGYEQYF
cdr3_nt: TGTGCCAGCAGTTATGTCGCCGGATACGAGCAGTACTTC

j_call: TRBJ2-5
clone_size: few
v_call: TRBV9
d_call: NA
cdr3_aa: CASSAQGGYQETQYF
cdr3_nt: TGTGCCAGCAGCGCTCAGGGGGGGTACCAAGAGACCCAGTACTTC

j_call: TRBJ1-4
clone_size: NA
v_call: TRBV7-2
d_call: NA
cdr3_aa: CASSPIMGLNEKLFF
cdr3_nt: TGTGCCAGCAGCCCAATCATGGGCCTAAATGAAAAACTGTTTTTT

j_call: TRBJ2-7
clone_size: many
v_call: TRBV27
d_call: NA
cdr3_aa: CASSLTGTPYEQYF
cdr3_nt: TGTGCCAGCAGTCTTACAGGGACCCCCTACGAGCAGTACTTC

j_call: TRBJ2-5
clone_size: NA
v_call: TRBV20-1
d_call: TRBD2
cdr3_aa: CSATWEGATQYF
cdr3_nt: TGCAGTGCTACTTGGGAGGGAGCGACCCAGTACTTC

j_call: TRBJ2-7
clone_size: few
v_call: TRBV25-1
d_call: TRBD1
cdr3_aa: CASSDRALSSYEQYF
cdr3_nt: TGTGCCAGCTCTGACAGGGCTCTGAGCTCCTACGAGCAGTACTTC

j_call: TRBJ2-3
clone_size: NA
v_call: TRBV2
d_call: TRBD2
cdr3_aa: CASSDLSGGAIDTQYF
cdr3_nt: TGTGCCAGCAGTGATCTCAGCGGGGGGGCCATAGATACGCAGTATTTT

j_call: TRBJ2-1
clone_size: few
v_call: TRBV28
d_call: NA
cdr3_aa: CASTGARGIYNEQFF
cdr3_nt: TGTGCCAGCACGGGGGCCAGGGGGATCTACAATGAGCAGTTCTTC

j_call: TRBJ2-4
clone_size: NA
v_call: TRBV27
d_call: NA
cdr3_aa: CASSPSSLAKNIQYF
cdr3_nt: TGTGCCAGCAGTCCGAGCAGCCTAGCCAAAAACATTCAGTACTTC

j_call: TRBJ2-1
clone_size: NA
v_call: TRBV6-1
d_call: NA
cdr3_aa: CASLRETSYNEQFF
cdr3_nt: TGTGCCAGCCTCCGGGAGACGTCCTACAATGAGCAGTTCTTC

j_call: TRBJ2-7
clone_size: NA
v_call: TRBV4-2
d_call: TRBD2
cdr3_aa: CVSSPSGGANYEQYF
cdr3_nt: TGTGTCAGCAGTCCTAGCGGGGGGGCCAACTACGAGCAGTACTTC

j_call: TRBJ2-5
clone_size: NA
v_call: TRBV12-3/TRBV12-4
d_call: TRBD1
cdr3_aa: CASSAGQGGYNEQYF
cdr3_nt: TGTGCCAGCAGCGCCGGACAGGGGGGCTACAATGAGCAGTACTTC

j_call: TRBJ1-2
clone_size: NA
v_call: TRBV21-1
d_call: NA
cdr3_aa: CASSKDREVQYTF
cdr3_nt: TGTGCCAGCAGCAAAGATAGGGAGGTTCAGTACACCTTC

j_call: TRBJ2-3
clone_size: NA
v_call: TRBV12-3/TRBV12-4
d_call: NA
cdr3_aa: CASSLDPSADTQYF
cdr3_nt: TGTGCCAGCAGTTTGGACCCATCCGCAGATACGCAGTATTTT

j_call: TRBJ2-1
clone_size: NA
v_call: TRBV20-1
d_call: TRBD2
cdr3_aa: CSAGSGGSSSYNEQFF
cdr3_nt: TGCAGTGCTGGTAGCGGGGGCTCGAGCTCCTACAATGAGCAGTTCTTC

j_call: TRBJ1-2
clone_size: few
v_call: TRBV4-1
d_call: NA
cdr3_aa: CASSQAGVPDNGYTF
cdr3_nt: TGCGCCAGCAGCCAAGCGGGCGTCCCGGATAATGGCTACACCTTC

j_call: TRBJ2-5
clone_size: NA
v_call: TRBV5-4
d_call: TRBD2
cdr3_aa: CASNLASGGQETQYF
cdr3_nt: TGTGCCAGCAACTTGGCTAGCGGGGGACAAGAGACCCAGTACTTC

j_call: TRBJ2-1
clone_size: NA
v_call: TRBV4-2
d_call: NA
cdr3_aa: CASSQDDLQETQFF
cdr3_nt: TGTGCCAGCAGCCAAGACGACTTACAAGAGACCCAGTTCTTC

j_call: TRBJ2-3
clone_size: NA
v_call: TRBV7-9
d_call: TRBD1
cdr3_aa: CASSSEWGQGTDTQYF
cdr3_nt: TGTGCCAGCAGCTCCGAATGGGGACAGGGCACAGATACGCAGTATTTT

j_call: TRBJ1-2
clone_size: few
v_call: TRBV7-2
d_call: NA
cdr3_aa: CASSLSQIYGYTF
cdr3_nt: TGTGCCAGCAGCTTATCACAGATCTATGGCTACACCTTC

j_call: TRBJ2-7
clone_size: few
v_call: TRBV7-9
d_call: NA
cdr3_aa: CASSFKEGRSSYEQYF
cdr3_nt: TGTGCCAGCAGCTTTAAGGAGGGGAGAAGCTCCTACGAGCAGTACTTC

j_call: TRBJ2-4
clone_size: few
v_call: TRBV30
d_call: TRBD1
cdr3_aa: CATSGGGAKNIQYF
cdr3_nt: TGTGCCACCTCAGGGGGTGGGGCCAAAAACATTCAGTACTTC

j_call: TRBJ2-7
clone_size: few
v_call: TRBV6-5
d_call: NA
cdr3_aa: CASSYMAGFGSGASGYEQYF
cdr3_nt: TGTGCCAGCAGTTACATGGCGGGATTTGGATCGGGGGCTTCTGGGTACGAGCAGTACTTC

j_call: TRBJ2-1
clone_size: once
v_call: TRBV20-1
d_call: NA
cdr3_aa: CRAGSLFDEQFF
cdr3_nt: TGCAGAGCAGGGTCCCTGTTTGATGAGCAGTTCTTC

j_call: TRBJ2-1
clone_size: NA
v_call: TRBV20-1
d_call: NA
cdr3_aa: CSARESGQSYNEQFF
cdr3_nt: TGCAGTGCTAGAGAGTCAGGACAGAGCTACAATGAGCAGTTCTTC

j_call: TRBJ2-3
clone_size: once
v_call: TRBV11-1
d_call: NA
cdr3_aa: CASSHTSDTQYF
cdr3_nt: TGTGCCAGCAGCCACACGTCAGATACGCAGTATTTT

j_call: TRBJ2-7
clone_size: few
v_call: TRBV2
d_call: NA
cdr3_aa: CASSGLGGSSYEQYF
cdr3_nt: TGTGCCAGCAGTGGACTAGGCGGAAGCTCCTACGAGCAGTACTTC

j_call: TRBJ1-2
clone_size: NA
v_call: TRBV24-1
d_call: TRBD1
cdr3_aa: CATSDPGQGLGGYTF
cdr3_nt: TGTGCCACCAGTGACCCAGGACAGGGCCTCGGGGGCTACACCTTC

j_call: TRBJ1-2
clone_size: NA
v_call: TRBV20-1
d_call: NA
cdr3_aa: CSASFRGYGYTF
cdr3_nt: TGCAGTGCTAGTTTCAGGGGCTATGGCTACACCTTC

j_call: TRBJ2-7
clone_size: NA
v_call: TRBV29-1
d_call: NA
cdr3_aa: CSVDDDGSSYEQYF
cdr3_nt: TGCAGCGTTGACGATGACGGAAGCTCCTACGAGCAGTACTTC

j_call: TRBJ1-2
clone_size: NA
v_call: TRBV14
d_call: NA
cdr3_aa: CASSQDVTDHWARDGYTF
cdr3_nt: TGTGCCAGCAGCCAAGATGTCACAGACCACTGGGCTCGGGATGGCTACACCTTC

j_call: TRBJ2-7
clone_size: NA
v_call: TRBV27
d_call: TRBD2
cdr3_aa: CASRSFLAGGSYNEQYF
cdr3_nt: TGTGCCAGCAGATCCTTCCTAGCGGGGGGGTCCTACAATGAGCAGTACTTC

j_call: TRBJ2-5
clone_size: NA
v_call: TRBV6-1
d_call: NA
cdr3_aa: CASSDDSNEQYF
cdr3_nt: TGTGCCAGCAGCGATGACAGCAATGAGCAGTACTTC

j_call: TRBJ1-5
clone_size: NA
v_call: TRBV5-1
d_call: NA
cdr3_aa: CASSAGVDQPQHF
cdr3_nt: TGCGCCAGCAGCGCAGGCGTGGATCAGCCCCAGCATTTT

j_call: TRBJ1-5
clone_size: NA
v_call: TRBV20-1
d_call: NA
cdr3_aa: CSARTTYVTDIIAQHF
cdr3_nt: TGCAGTGCTAGGACTACATACGTGACAGACATTATAGCGCAGCATTTT

j_call: TRBJ2-2
clone_size: few
v_call: TRBV27
d_call: TRBD1
cdr3_aa: CASSSDGDRGLVTGELFF
cdr3_nt: TGTGCCAGCAGTAGCGATGGGGACAGGGGGCTTGTTACCGGGGAGCTGTTTTTT

j_call: TRBJ1-1
clone_size: few
v_call: TRBV10-3
d_call: NA
cdr3_aa: CAITARGARDTEAFF
cdr3_nt: TGTGCCATCACCGCGCGGGGGGCGAGGGACACTGAAGCTTTCTTT

j_call: TRBJ2-2
clone_size: few
v_call: TRBV20-1
d_call: NA
cdr3_aa: CSARSGQLNTGELFF
cdr3_nt: TGCAGTGCTAGAAGCGGACAGCTCAACACCGGGGAGCTGTTTTTT

j_call: TRBJ1-2
clone_size: few
v_call: TRBV2
d_call: TRBD1
cdr3_aa: CASSVMGQGTGYTF
cdr3_nt: TGTGCCAGCAGTGTAATGGGACAGGGAACTGGCTACACCTTC

j_call: TRBJ2-3
clone_size: few
v_call: TRBV3-1
d_call: NA
cdr3_aa: CASSLTWTGTDTQYF
cdr3_nt: TGTGCCAGCAGCCTTACTTGGACAGGCACAGATACGCAGTATTTT

j_call: TRBJ1-6
clone_size: few
v_call: TRBV6-5
d_call: NA
cdr3_aa: CASSYSSPSGAGSPLHF
cdr3_nt: TGTGCCAGCAGTTACTCGTCCCCGTCAGGGGCCGGTTCACCCCTCCACTTT

j_call: TRBJ1-6
clone_size: once
v_call: TRBV4-1
d_call: NA
cdr3_aa: CASSQLPGQTDSPLHF
cdr3_nt: TGCGCCAGCAGCCAACTTCCGGGACAAACGGATTCACCCCTCCACTTT

j_call: TRBJ1-2
clone_size: NA
v_call: TRBV6-1
d_call: NA
cdr3_aa: CATVGPFFYGYTF
cdr3_nt: TGTGCCACCGTGGGTCCATTCTTCTATGGCTACACCTTC

j_call: TRBJ1-1
clone_size: NA
v_call: TRBV30
d_call: NA
cdr3_aa: CAWSEGEAFF
cdr3_nt: TGTGCCTGGAGTGAAGGGGAGGCTTTCTTT

j_call: TRBJ2-1
clone_size: NA
v_call: TRBV12-3/TRBV12-4
d_call: TRBD2
cdr3_aa: CASSSAGGFGEQFF
cdr3_nt: TGTGCCAGCAGTTCAGCGGGGGGTTTCGGTGAGCAGTTCTTC

j_call: TRBJ2-2
clone_size: NA
v_call: TRBV20-1
d_call: TRBD2
cdr3_aa: CSARPTDLAVNTGELFF
cdr3_nt: TGCAGTGCTAGACCTACGGACCTAGCGGTGAACACCGGGGAGCTGTTTTTT

j_call: TRBJ1-4
clone_size: few
v_call: TRBV29-1
d_call: NA
cdr3_aa: CSVQVGTANEKLFF
cdr3_nt: TGCAGCGTTCAAGTAGGGACGGCTAATGAAAAACTGTTTTTT

j_call: TRBJ2-3
clone_size: NA
v_call: TRBV29-1
d_call: NA
cdr3_aa: CSVPTGTSTDTQYF
cdr3_nt: TGCAGCGTCCCTACGGGGACAAGCACAGATACGCAGTATTTT